These 12 T cell receptor beta chains share one sample of origin, sequenced in a study of molecular identifiers for immune sequencing clone quantification. TCRdb reanalysed the PCR reads using MiXCR and keeps one entry per CDR3 protein. Among about 640,000 distinct CDR3 sequences listed, 15% to 20% were seen once. Sequencing was carried out using naive CD8+ T cells from blood, with Jurkat cell RNA spiked in. Subset denoted: FACS-sorted CD8+CD4-CCR7+CD45RA+ naive T cells. The source is a human donor in good health. Some libraries in this study had Jurkat cell RNA spiked in.

The chain is built from TRBV11-3 and TRBJ2-1; no clear D gene. The germline V and J ends were trimmed by 1 base and 9 bases, with 7 bases remaining between them. The CDR3 runs to 12 residues. Germline-derived CDR1 and CDR2 are SGHNT and YENEEA. Here the CDR3 reads CASSLVQTEQFF. The CDR3 DNA reads TGTGCCAGCAGCTTAGTCCAGACTGAGCAGTTCTTC.

This clonotype has only one observation. This chain connects TRBV27 to TRBJ1-1; the D is unclear. V dropped 7 bases and J dropped 4 bases, with 7 bases sitting between them. The CDR3 has 11 amino acids. In germline, CDR1 is MNHEY, CDR2 SMNVEV (reference sequence). CDR3 nucleotide sequence: TGTGCCAGCATGGTGAGCACTGAAGCTTTCTTT. Translating gives CASMVSTEAFF.

This clonotype was recorded a few times. The chain links TRBV4-1 to TRBJ2-1; TRBD2 aligns across 8 bases. The junction had 11 bases not matched to a gene; V was cut back by 0 bases and J by 4 bases. The CDR3 spans 18 residues. Germline assignment: CDR1 MGHRA and CDR2 YSYEKL. The CDR3 bases are TGCGCCAGCAGCCAAGAGGCTCCAGGGACTAGGGAATACAATGAGCAGTTCTTC. This sequence encodes CASSQEAPGTREYNEQFF.

This clonotype appeared many times. The gene calls are TRBV4-1 and TRBJ2-7; a weak D match, TRBD2 (6 bases). CDR3 length: 13 residues. V lost 5 bases and J lost 1, with 9 bases in between. Germline V gives CDR1 MGHRA, CDR2 YSYEKL. In nucleotides, the CDR3 is TGCGCCAGCAGCGCGGGGTTTTCCTACGAGCAGTACTTC. Protein product: CASSAGFSYEQYF.

This clonotype appeared many times. The chain carries TRBV30 and TRBJ1-2; tentative D call: TRBD1 (5 bases). The CDR3 has 14 residues. The V and J ends lost 1 base and 8 bases respectively, with 17 bases between them. The germline CDR1 and CDR2 sequences are GTSNPN and SVGIG (reference sequence). CDR3 nucleotides: TGTGCCTGGAGTGGCTCTAGAACGGGGCAAGGCTACACCTTC. Translation gives CAWSGSRTGQGYTF.

As for this clonotype: A read error may explain this, as a much larger clone is one base away. This sequence joins TRBV7-2 and TRBJ2-3; 7 bases line up with TRBD2. This CDR3 has 15 amino acids. Unmatched junction bases numbered 14, after V lost 11 bases and J lost 3 bases. Germline V CDR1 and CDR2: SGHTA, FQGNSA. The CDR3: CAGTIQRDMTDTQYF. In DNA, the CDR3 is TGTGCCGGCACTATTCAGCGGGATATGACAGATACGCAGTATTTT. Drawing the rest from reference TRBV7-2 and TRBJ2-3, the complete variable domain is GAGVSQSPSNKVTEKGKDVELRCDPISGHTALYWYRQSLGQGLEFLIYFQGNSAPDKSGLPSDRFSAERTGGSVSTLTIQRTQQEDSAVYLCAGTIQRDMTDTQYFGPGTRLTVL.

This clonotype has at least ten counts. The rearrangement links TRBV30 to TRBJ2-7; TRBD1 might be the D (6 bases). The germline V and J ends were trimmed by 4 bases and 0 bases, with 7 bases remaining between them. This CDR3 contains 12 residues. Germline CDR1 reads GTSNPN; CDR2 reads SVGIG (reference sequence). The CDR3 region is CAWTDSSYEQYF. Here the CDR3 DNA reads TGTGCCTGGACGGACAGCTCCTACGAGCAGTACTTC.

Turning to this clonotype: A clone one base away is much larger, so this may be a read error. V is TRBV7-9 and J is TRBJ1-3; D gene unclear. CDR3 size: 15 residues. Germline CDR1 SEHNR, CDR2 FQNEAQ (reference sequence). CDR3 protein: CTSSASDGTGNTIYF. CDR3 sequence (DNA): TGTACCAGCAGCGCCAGCGACGGAACTGGAAACACCATATATTTT.

This clonotype was recorded only once. This may be a read error: a much more frequent sequence differs by one nucleotide. The final CDR3 position lacks the conserved phenylalanine or tryptophan, pointing to a likely read error. The rearrangement uses TRBV7-9 and TRBJ2-7; D is unclear. Looked up from germline, CDR1 is SEHNR and CDR2 is FQNEAQ (reference sequence). Between the trimmed V and J ends, which lost 4 bases and 2 bases, there was a span of 6 bases. The CDR3 spans 12 residues. DNA for the CDR3: TGTGCCAGCAGCTACCTAGCCTACGAGCAGTACCTC. Amino acid sequence: CASSYLAYEQYL.

As for this clonotype: One base away lies a much larger clone, so this may be a sequencing read error. V usage is TRBV27 and J usage is TRBJ1-2; no definite D call. Trimming stripped 5 bases from V and 0 bases from J, with 13 bases between. This CDR3 has 15 amino acids. Germline V gives CDR1 MNHEY, CDR2 SMNVEV (reference sequence). The CDR3 coding sequence is TGTGCCAGCAGTCCCCGGACTCCAGCTAACTATGGCTACACCTTC. This sequence encodes CASSPRTPANYGYTF.

Regarding this clonotype: It may be a read error: a sequence one base away is much more abundant. This chain connects TRBV6-5 to TRBJ2-5; maybe TRBD2 (6 bases). CDR3 length equals 12 residues. V lost 5 bases and J 9 bases, leaving 13 bases between the germline ends. The V gene's germline CDR1 is MNHEY and CDR2 SVGAGI. The CDR3 nucleotides read TGTGCCAGCAGTACCATTGGGGAGGCCCAGTACTTC. This translates into CASSTIGEAQYF.

The sample holds many counts of this clonotype. V and J are TRBV7-9 and TRBJ2-7, with no clear D. The CDR3 extends over 14 amino acids. V lost 5 bases and J lost 2, with 13 bases in between. The germline V gene has CDR1 SEHNR and CDR2 FQNEAQ (reference sequence). In DNA form, the CDR3 reads TGTGCCAGCAGCCCGAACCATGGAACCTACGAGCAGTACTTC. This sequence encodes CASSPNHGTYEQYF.